This section outlines one TCR beta chain sequence together with its context. Its antigen is currently unknown. The same CDR3 can be traced to other DNA sequences in this sample. This sample is part of a study of cytomegalovirus exposure and HLA in healthy donors. Study outcomes and limitations: The classifier, whose performance was assessed in both the original and validation cohorts, reportedly diagnosed cytomegalovirus status with high specificity and sensitivity. Despite most TCR sequences being rare, some public TCRs occurred in many donors. A later analysis found first-cohort TCR clusters tended to co-occur in the approximately 110 validation repertoires.

TCRdb's table, derived via immunoSEQ multiplex PCR, lists solely in-frame clones and lacks some. The sample carries 120,000 or so clones, around 95% recorded once. V gave up 0 bases and J gave up 1 base, with 6 bases separating them. The germline V gene encodes CDR1 LGHNA and CDR2 YSLEER. The CDR3 length is 14 residues. Donors were drawn from the approximately 120-subject validation cohort, separate from the 666-subject first cohort. The clonotype comes from a man younger than 30 in good health and CMV-seronegative. The gene calls are TRBV4-3 and TRBJ1-1; possible D gene TRBD1, 5 bases. The sequencing sample was made of PBMCs. Here the CDR3 reads CASSQDRGNTEAFF. CDR3 bases: TGCGCCAGCAGCCAAGATAGGGGGAACACTGAAGCTTTCTTT.